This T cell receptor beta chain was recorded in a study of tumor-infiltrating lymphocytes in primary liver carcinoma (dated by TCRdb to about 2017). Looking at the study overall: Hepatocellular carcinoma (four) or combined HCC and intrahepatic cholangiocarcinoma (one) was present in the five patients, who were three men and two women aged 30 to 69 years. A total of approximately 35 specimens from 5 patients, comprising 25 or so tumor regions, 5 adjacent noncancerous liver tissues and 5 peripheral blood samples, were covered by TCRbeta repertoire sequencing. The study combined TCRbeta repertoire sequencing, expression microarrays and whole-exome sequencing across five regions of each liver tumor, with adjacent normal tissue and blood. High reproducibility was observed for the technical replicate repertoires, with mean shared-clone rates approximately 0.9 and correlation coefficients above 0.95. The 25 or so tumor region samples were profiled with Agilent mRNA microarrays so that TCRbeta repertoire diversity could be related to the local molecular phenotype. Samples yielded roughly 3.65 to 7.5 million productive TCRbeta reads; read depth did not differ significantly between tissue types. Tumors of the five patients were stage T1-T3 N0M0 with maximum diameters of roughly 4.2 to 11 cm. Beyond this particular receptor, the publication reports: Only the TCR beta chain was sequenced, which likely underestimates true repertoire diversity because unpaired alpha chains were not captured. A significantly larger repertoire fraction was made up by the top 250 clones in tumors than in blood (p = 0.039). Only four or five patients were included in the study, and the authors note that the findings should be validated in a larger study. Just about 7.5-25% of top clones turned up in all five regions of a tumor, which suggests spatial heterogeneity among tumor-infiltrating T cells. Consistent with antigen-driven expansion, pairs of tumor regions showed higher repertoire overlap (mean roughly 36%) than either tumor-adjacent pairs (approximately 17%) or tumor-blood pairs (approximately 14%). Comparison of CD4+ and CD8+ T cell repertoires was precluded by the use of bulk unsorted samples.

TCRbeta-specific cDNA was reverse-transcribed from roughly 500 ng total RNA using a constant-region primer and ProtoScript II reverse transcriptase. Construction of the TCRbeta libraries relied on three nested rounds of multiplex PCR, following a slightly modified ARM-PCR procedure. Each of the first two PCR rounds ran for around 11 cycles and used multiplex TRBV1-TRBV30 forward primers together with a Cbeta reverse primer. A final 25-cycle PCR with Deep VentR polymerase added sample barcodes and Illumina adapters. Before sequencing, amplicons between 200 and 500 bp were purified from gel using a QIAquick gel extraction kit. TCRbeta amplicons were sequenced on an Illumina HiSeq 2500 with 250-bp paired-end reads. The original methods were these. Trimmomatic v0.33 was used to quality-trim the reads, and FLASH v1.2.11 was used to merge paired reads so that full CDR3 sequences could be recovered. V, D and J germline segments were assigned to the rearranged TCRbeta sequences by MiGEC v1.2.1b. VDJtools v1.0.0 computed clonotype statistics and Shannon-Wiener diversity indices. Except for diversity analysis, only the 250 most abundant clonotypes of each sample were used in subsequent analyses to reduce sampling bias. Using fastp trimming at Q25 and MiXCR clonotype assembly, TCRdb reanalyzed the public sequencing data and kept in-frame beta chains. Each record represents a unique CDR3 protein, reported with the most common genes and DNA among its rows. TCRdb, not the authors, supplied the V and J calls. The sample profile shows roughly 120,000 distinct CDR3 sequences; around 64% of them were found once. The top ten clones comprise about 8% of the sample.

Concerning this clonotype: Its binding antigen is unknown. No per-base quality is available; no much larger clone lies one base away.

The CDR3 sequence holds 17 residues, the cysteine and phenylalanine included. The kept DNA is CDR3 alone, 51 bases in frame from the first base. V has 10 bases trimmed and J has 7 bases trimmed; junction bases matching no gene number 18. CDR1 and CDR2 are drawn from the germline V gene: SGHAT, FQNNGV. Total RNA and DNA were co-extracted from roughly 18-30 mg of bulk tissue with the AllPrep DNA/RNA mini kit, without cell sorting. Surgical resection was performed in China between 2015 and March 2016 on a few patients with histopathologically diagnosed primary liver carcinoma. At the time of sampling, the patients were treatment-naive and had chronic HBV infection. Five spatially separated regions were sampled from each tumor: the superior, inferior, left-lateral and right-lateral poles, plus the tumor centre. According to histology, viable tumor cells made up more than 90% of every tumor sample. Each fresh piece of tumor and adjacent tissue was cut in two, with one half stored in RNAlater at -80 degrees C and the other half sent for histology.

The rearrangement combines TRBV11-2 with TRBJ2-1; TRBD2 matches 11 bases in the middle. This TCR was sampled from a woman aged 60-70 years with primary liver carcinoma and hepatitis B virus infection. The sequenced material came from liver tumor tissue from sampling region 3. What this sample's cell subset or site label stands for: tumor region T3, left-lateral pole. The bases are TGTGCCACCAGTCTAGGTCTGGTAGCGGGAGGGCCGAATGAGCAGTTCTTC. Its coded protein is CATSLGLVAGGPNEQFF.